These 13 T cell receptor beta chains were all obtained from the same sample, sequenced in a study of PD-1 blockade in classical Hodgkin lymphoma. TCRdb's table, derived via immunoSEQ multiplex PCR, lists solely in-frame clones and lacks some. The sample yields roughly 96,000 clones, 89% seen once. Patients all relapsed after autologous stem cell transplantation, and there was variation in brentuximab vedotin exposure. Source: peripheral blood mononuclear cells (PBMCs), taken before the second cycle of nivolumab. The origin of the receptors is a human donor with classical Hodgkin lymphoma.

CDR3 in amino acids: CASSQLTGELFF. The DNA of the CDR3 is TGTGCCAGCAGCCAACTTACCGGGGAGCTGTTTTTT. This chain links TRBV14 with TRBJ2-2, with no clear D. CDR1 and CDR2 from the germline V gene are SGHDN and FVKESK. This CDR3 contains 12 residues. V was pared by 2 bases and J by 5 bases, with 3 bases between.

The CDR3 spells CASSQDSFLAKNIQYF. The CDR3 bases are TGCGCCAGCAGCCAGGACAGCTTCTTAGCCAAAAACATTCAGTACTTC. The J gene is TRBJ2-4, the V gene TRBV4-1, with D possibly matching TRBD1 (6 bases). The V end lost 3 bases, the J end lost 0 bases, and 12 bases lay between the germline ends. The CDR3 is 16 residues long. Germline V gene sequence: CDR1 MGHRA, CDR2 YSYEKL.

The rearrangement links TRBV6-6 to TRBJ1-3; 8 bases agree with TRBD1. V dropped 0 bases and J dropped 6; count of bases not matched to a gene: 7. From germline, CDR1 is MNHNY and CDR2 SVGAGI (reference sequence). The CDR3 totals 16 residues. The CDR3 loop is CASSYSKGQGANTIYF. CDR3 coding DNA: TGTGCCAGCAGTTACTCGAAAGGACAGGGCGCAAACACCATATATTTT.

The chain employs TRBV28 and TRBJ2-7; D is perhaps TRBD2 (6 bases). From germline, CDR1 is MDHEN and CDR2 SYDVKM. There are 16 residues in the CDR3. The V gene lost 3 bases and the J gene lost 3 bases, with 18 bases spanning the gap. The CDR3 region is CASSFGTPEMIYEQYF. The CDR3 coding sequence is TGTGCCAGCAGTTTTGGGACTCCAGAGATGATCTACGAGCAGTACTTC. The full variable domain, with the rest looked up from reference TRBV28 and TRBJ2-7, is DVKVTQSSRYLVKRTGEKVFLECVQDMDHENMFWYRQDPGLGLRLIYFSYDVKMKEKGDIPEGYSVSREKKERFSLILESASTNQTSMYLCASSFGTPEMIYEQYFGPGTRLTVT.

This chain joins TRBV2 and TRBJ1-1; 7 bases agree with TRBD1. Germline V lookup: CDR1 SNHLY, CDR2 FYNNEI. CDR3 length equals 16 residues. Trimming at V came to 9 bases and at J to 1 base, leaving 14 bases not matched to a gene. CDR3 in amino acids: CASLRVWDSPNTEAFF. CDR3 nucleotide sequence: TGTGCCAGTCTACGGGTATGGGACAGCCCGAACACTGAAGCTTTCTTT.

The chain is built from TRBV6-5 and TRBJ2-7; D might be TRBD2 (6 bases). The CDR3 spans 14 residues. Trimming took off 2 bases at V and 1 base at J, with 9 bases between the two ends. Germline V gene sequence: CDR1 MNHEY, CDR2 SVGAGI. This chain's CDR3 is CASSYGRESYEQYF. CDR3 coding DNA: TGTGCCAGCAGTTACGGACGGGAGTCCTACGAGCAGTACTTC.

This clone has just one count. The rearrangement links TRBV7-2 to TRBJ2-1; 9 bases line up with TRBD2. The length of the CDR3 is 14 residues. The V segment lost 5 bases and the J segment 9 bases; nucleotides outside the gene matches: 8. CDR1 is SGHTA, CDR2 FQGNSA, per germline. The CDR3 region has the DNA TGTGCCAGCAGCCCACGCGGGGGGGCGTTTGAGCAGTTCTTC. Protein product: CASSPRGGAFEQFF.

The genes are TRBV7-9 and TRBJ2-7; 8 bases agree with TRBD1. V was clipped by 5 bases and J by 1 base; unmatched bases: 13. Germline CDR1 SEHNR, CDR2 FQNEAQ (reference sequence). This CDR3 comprises 17 residues. CDR3 residues: CASSQTDRGKISYEQYF. The CDR3 DNA follows: TGTGCCAGCAGCCAAACCGACAGGGGTAAAATTTCCTACGAGCAGTACTTC.

J is TRBJ2-7 and V is TRBV18; TRBD1 matches at 9 bases. V dropped 0 bases and J dropped 3; count of bases not matched to a gene: 3. The CDR3 loop spans 15 amino acids. Germline V gene sequence: CDR1 KGHSH, CDR2 LQKENI. The CDR3 region has the DNA TGTGCCAGCTCACCACCGGGACAGGGCCGCTACGAGCAGTACTTC. Translation gives CASSPPGQGRYEQYF.

J is TRBJ1-1 and V is TRBV7-2; no clear D. Germline CDR1 reads SGHTA; CDR2 reads FQGNSA. The CDR3 has 13 residues. The V and J ends lost 1 base and 1 base respectively, with 4 bases between them. The CDR3 protein is CASSLDANTEAFF. CDR3 nucleotides: TGTGCCAGCAGCTTAGACGCGAACACTGAAGCTTTCTTT. The whole variable domain, remainder taken from reference TRBV7-2 and TRBJ1-1, is GAGVSQSPSNKVTEKGKDVELRCDPISGHTALYWYRQSLGQGLEFLIYFQGNSAPDKSGLPSDRFSAERTGGSVSTLTIQRTQQEDSAVYLCASSLDANTEAFFGQGTRLTVV.

The rearrangement joins TRBV27 to TRBJ2-2, with 11 bases that match TRBD2. The CDR3 spans 17 residues. CDR1 and CDR2 from the germline V gene are MNHEY and SMNVEV (reference sequence). Trimming at V came to 6 bases and at J to 6 bases, leaving 12 bases not matched to a gene. Written as DNA, the CDR3 is TGTGCCAGCAGCCATCCCGGACTAGCGGGTGGCTCCGGGGAGCTGTTTTTT. Translated: CASSHPGLAGGSGELFF.

The CDR3 loop is CASSPRGAYEQYF. CDR3 sequence (DNA): TGTGCCAGCAGTCCCCGGGGGGCCTACGAGCAGTACTTC. The J gene is TRBJ2-7, the V gene TRBV27, with 7 bases aligning to TRBD2. This CDR3 has 13 residues. The V segment lost 5 bases and the J segment 2 bases; nucleotides outside the gene matches: 3. The germline V gene has CDR1 MNHEY and CDR2 SMNVEV (reference sequence).

V is TRBV28 and J is TRBJ1-2; D unresolved. The CDR3 length is 15 residues. CDR1 MDHEN and CDR2 SYDVKM come from the germline V gene. V was pared by 7 bases and J by 9 bases, with 24 bases between. The CDR3 DNA follows: TGTGCCAGCACCCCGACGGACGAAGGATTATTGAGCTACACCTTC. It yields the protein CASTPTDEGLLSYTF.